What follows are 5 T cell receptor beta chains derived from one specimen sequenced in a study of Ad26.COV2.S vaccination and SARS-CoV-2 variants. Indicated treatment: some 19 received Ad26.COV2.S at low or high dose, single or two shots; about 5 received placebo; per-sample allocation not given. Samples analyzed were those drawn on day 63 after the first vaccine or placebo injection. Libraries were prepared by immunoSEQ multiplex PCR; TCRdb keeps only in-frame clonotypes and omits some of them. The table has approximately 400,000 clones, roughly 81% seen once. The sequencing used peripheral blood, collected in a trial of Ad26.COV2.S vaccine versus placebo. The receptors derive from a person aged 18 to 65 who received the Ad26.COV2.S COVID-19 vaccine or a placebo.

This clone has only a few counts. The V gene is TRBV7-2, the J gene TRBJ1-3; 7 bases align to TRBD1. The V gene end was trimmed by 1 base and the J gene end by 8 bases; junction bases not matched to a gene: 11. Germline V gives CDR1 SGHTA, CDR2 FQGNSA. The CDR3 is 16 residues long. For the CDR3, the DNA is TGTGCCAGCAGCTTAGGGCTGGTAGCAGGGGGGTACACCATATATTTT. It specifies CASSLGLVAGGYTIYF.

This chain connects TRBV3-1 (or the pseudogene TRBV3-2) to TRBJ1-6, with D hard to call. CDR1 LGHDT and CDR2 YNNKEL come from the germline V gene (reference sequence). Trimming stripped 0 bases from V and 8 bases from J, with 14 bases between. This CDR3 spans 16 amino acids. This CDR3 is CASSQDLEVGHSPLHF. CDR3 DNA: TGTGCCAGCAGCCAAGATTTGGAGGTAGGGCATTCACCCCTCCACTTT.

This clone was detected a few times. The chain has TRBV15 and TRBJ2-7, with D unclear. The germline V gene encodes CDR1 LNHNV and CDR2 YYDKDF (reference sequence). The germline V and J ends were trimmed by 3 bases and 6 bases, with 9 bases remaining between them. The CDR3 is 12 residues long. The CDR3, as DNA: TGTGCCACCAGCAGGCCCCCCGGCGAGCAGTACTTC. The encoded protein is CATSRPPGEQYF.

The chain uses TRBV4-1 and TRBJ2-3; 7 bases line up with TRBD2. Per germline, CDR1 MGHRA and CDR2 YSYEKL. The V gene end was trimmed by 0 bases and the J gene end by 5 bases; junction bases not matched to a gene: 8. This CDR3 has 16 residues. CDR3 in amino acids: CASSQEAGALLDTQYF. CDR3 DNA sequence: TGCGCCAGCAGCCAAGAGGCGGGAGCCCTCTTAGATACGCAGTATTTT.

This chain links TRBV18 with TRBJ2-3; 7 bases agree with TRBD2. The junction had 9 bases not matched to a gene; V was cut back by 6 bases and J by 0 bases. The CDR3 has 16 amino acids. The V gene's germline CDR1 is KGHSH and CDR2 LQKENI. The CDR3 sequence is CASSPGSGDSTDTQYF. Written as DNA, the CDR3 is TGTGCCAGCTCTCCAGGAAGCGGGGATAGCACAGATACGCAGTATTTT.